This TCR beta chain stems from a study of blood T cell repertoires in COVID-19. Study-wide context: Collection of acute and convalescent COVID-19 samples took place in the United States, Italy and Spain. PBMCs, B-cell-depleted T cells, or T cells provided the cDNA or gDNA that made up the material.

This CDR3 region has 16 residues. Germline-derived CDR1 and CDR2 are PRHDT and FYEKMQ (reference sequence). The V and J ends lost 5 bases and 6 bases respectively, with 20 bases between them. Per the original methods: Amplification of reference gene primers provided the estimated nucleated cell counts. The table came from immunoSEQ multiplex PCR; TCRdb's copy has only in-frame clones and leaves some out. V and J calls plus clone size are reproduced from that table; the DNA served to infer D and trimming. Of under 70,000 clones in the sample, about 87% are singletons; the top ten hold around 4%. The genes are TRBV13 and TRBJ2-4; D unresolved. This clonotype was obtained from a man aged 50-59 years with acute or convalescent COVID-19. Sequenced material: peripheral blood. For the CDR3, the DNA is TGTGCCAGCAGCCCGTTCGTCTCCCTACCAGGAAACATTCAGTACTTC. Encoded protein: CASSPFVSLPGNIQYF.